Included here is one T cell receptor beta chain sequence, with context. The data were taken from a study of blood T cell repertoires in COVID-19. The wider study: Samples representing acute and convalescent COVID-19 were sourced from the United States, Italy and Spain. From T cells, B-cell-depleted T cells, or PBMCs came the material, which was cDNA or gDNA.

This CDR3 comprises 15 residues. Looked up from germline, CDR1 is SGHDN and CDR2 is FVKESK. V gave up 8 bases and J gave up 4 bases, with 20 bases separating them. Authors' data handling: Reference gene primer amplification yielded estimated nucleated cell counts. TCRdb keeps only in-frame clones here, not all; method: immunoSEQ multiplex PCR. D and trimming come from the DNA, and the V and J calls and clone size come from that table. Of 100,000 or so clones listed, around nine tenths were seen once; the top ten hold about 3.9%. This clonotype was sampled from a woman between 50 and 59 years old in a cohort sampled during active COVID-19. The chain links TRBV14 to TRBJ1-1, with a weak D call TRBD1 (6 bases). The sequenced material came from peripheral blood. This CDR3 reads CASSNQGGGVTEAFF. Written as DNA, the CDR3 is TGTGCCAGCTCGAACCAAGGGGGGGGCGTCACTGAAGCTTTCTTT.